These T cell receptor beta chains were read from a single sample in a study of response to subunit inactivated influenza vaccine. TCRdb used MiXCR to reprocess the RT-PCR reads, holding one entry per CDR3 protein. The table records about 310,000 distinct CDR3 sequences, about a fifth of them present only once. The specimen comprised PBMCs from blood, sampled 21 months after vaccination. The receptors stem from a man between 50 and 75 years old who received an inactivated influenza vaccine. Both conserved end residues are part of each CDR3. Fields, in order: CDR3 length, J gene, V gene, D gene, clone size, CDR3 DNA, CDR3 protein. The D gene is left open where the match is weak. Clone size is stated in some rows and not others, as once, few, many or a class when expanded.

len: 15
j_gene: TRBJ2-2
v_gene: TRBV4-3
d_gene: -
abundance: -
CDR3nt: TGCGCCAGCAGCCAAGAAGGCACAGGGATCGGGGAGCTGTTTTTT
CDR3aa: CASSQEGTGIGELFF

len: 13
j_gene: TRBJ1-5
v_gene: TRBV15
d_gene: -
abundance: -
CDR3nt: TGTGCCACCAGCAGAGAGACAGCTCAGCCCCAGCATTTT
CDR3aa: CATSRETAQPQHF

len: 16
j_gene: TRBJ2-1
v_gene: TRBV3-1
d_gene: TRBD2
abundance: -
CDR3nt: TGTGCCAGCAGCCAAGATTTAGCGGGGGGCAGCAATGAGCAGCTCTTC
CDR3aa: CASSQDLAGGSNEQLF

len: 15
j_gene: TRBJ1-5
v_gene: TRBV6-1
d_gene: TRBD1
abundance: few
CDR3nt: TGTGCCAGCAGCTCCGGGACAGGGTTGCGTCAGCCCCAGCATTTT
CDR3aa: CASSSGTGLRQPQHF

len: 14
j_gene: TRBJ2-3
v_gene: TRBV20-1
d_gene: TRBD2
abundance: -
CDR3nt: TGCAGTGCTTTCGGACTAGCGGGAGCGGATACGCAGTATTTT
CDR3aa: CSAFGLAGADTQYF

len: 15
j_gene: TRBJ2-1
v_gene: TRBV9
d_gene: -
abundance: -
CDR3nt: TGTGCCAGCAGCGTAAAATTGAGCTCCTACAATGAGCAGTTCTTC
CDR3aa: CASSVKLSSYNEQFF

len: 15
j_gene: TRBJ1-1
v_gene: TRBV4-3
d_gene: -
abundance: -
CDR3nt: TGCGCCAGCAGCCAAGGATGGGATTTGAACACTGAAGCTTTCTTT
CDR3aa: CASSQGWDLNTEAFF

len: 16
j_gene: TRBJ2-3
v_gene: TRBV4-2
d_gene: TRBD1
abundance: -
CDR3nt: TGTGCCAGCGGCCCTGGGACAGGGAGTATCACAGATACGCAGTATTTT
CDR3aa: CASGPGTGSITDTQYF

len: 15
j_gene: TRBJ1-5
v_gene: TRBV20-1
d_gene: -
abundance: many
CDR3nt: TGCAGTGCTAGAGGCGTACGGGGGAGCGATCAGCCCCAGCATTTT
CDR3aa: CSARGVRGSDQPQHF

len: 14
j_gene: TRBJ2-5
v_gene: TRBV5-1
d_gene: TRBD2
abundance: -
CDR3nt: TGCGCCAGCAGCGAGGGACTAGCGGGGGAGACCCAGTACTTC
CDR3aa: CASSEGLAGETQYF

len: 15
j_gene: TRBJ1-6
v_gene: TRBV6-1
d_gene: -
abundance: -
CDR3nt: TGTGCCAGCAGTGAAATCGGGGTGCAAAATTCACCCCTCCACTTT
CDR3aa: CASSEIGVQNSPLHF

len: 13
j_gene: TRBJ1-5
v_gene: TRBV6-1
d_gene: -
abundance: many
CDR3nt: TGTGCCAGTAGGACGGGGTACAATCAGCCCCAGCATTTT
CDR3aa: CASRTGYNQPQHF

len: 16
j_gene: TRBJ2-7
v_gene: TRBV7-9
d_gene: -
abundance: few
CDR3nt: TGTGCCAGCAGCTTAAGAGGGCCCAGTCCGTCCTACGAGCAGTACTTC
CDR3aa: CASSLRGPSPSYEQYF

len: 15
j_gene: TRBJ2-3
v_gene: TRBV9
d_gene: TRBD1
abundance: few
CDR3nt: TGTGCCAGCAGCGCCGGGACAGGGCTGGCAGATACGCAGTATTTT
CDR3aa: CASSAGTGLADTQYF

len: 16
j_gene: TRBJ2-5
v_gene: TRBV14
d_gene: TRBD2
abundance: few
CDR3nt: TGTGCCAGCAGCCGATGGTCTAGCGGGAGAACGGAGACCCAGTACTTC
CDR3aa: CASSRWSSGRTETQYF

len: 15
j_gene: TRBJ2-3
v_gene: TRBV12-3/TRBV12-4
d_gene: -
abundance: -
CDR3nt: TGTGCCAGCAGTCCCCGTAGGCACAGCACAGATACGCAGTATTTT
CDR3aa: CASSPRRHSTDTQYF

len: 16
j_gene: TRBJ1-1
v_gene: TRBV6-2/TRBV6-3
d_gene: TRBD1
abundance: -
CDR3nt: TGTGCCAGCAGTTTCCGATCGGGACAGTTGAACACTGAAGCTTTCTTT
CDR3aa: CASSFRSGQLNTEAFF

len: 14
j_gene: TRBJ2-7
v_gene: TRBV6-2/TRBV6-3
d_gene: -
abundance: -
CDR3nt: TGTGCCAGCAGTCTCTCGACGGTGGGGTACGAGCAGTACTTC
CDR3aa: CASSLSTVGYEQYF

len: 20
j_gene: TRBJ1-6
v_gene: TRBV3-1
d_gene: TRBD1
abundance: -
CDR3nt: TGTGCCAGCAGCCAACCCCAATTCGGCGGGACAGGGGTTTATAATTCACCCCTCCACTTT
CDR3aa: CASSQPQFGGTGVYNSPLHF

len: 17
j_gene: TRBJ2-3
v_gene: TRBV9
d_gene: TRBD2
abundance: -
CDR3nt: TGTGCCAGCAGCGTAGCTTCCTGGCGGGAGAAAGCAGATACGCAGTATTTT
CDR3aa: CASSVASWREKADTQYF

len: 13
j_gene: TRBJ2-4
v_gene: TRBV6-2/TRBV6-3
d_gene: -
abundance: -
CDR3nt: TGTGCCAGCAGTCCCCGAGCCAAAAACATTCAGTACTTC
CDR3aa: CASSPRAKNIQYF

len: 13
j_gene: TRBJ1-5
v_gene: TRBV2
d_gene: -
abundance: -
CDR3nt: TGTGCCAGCAGTGAATACAGGAATCAGCCCCAGCATTTT
CDR3aa: CASSEYRNQPQHF

len: 13
j_gene: TRBJ1-1
v_gene: TRBV2
d_gene: TRBD1
abundance: many
CDR3nt: TGTGCCAGCATACGACAGGGGAACACTGAAGCTTTCTTT
CDR3aa: CASIRQGNTEAFF

len: 17
j_gene: TRBJ2-5
v_gene: TRBV4-3
d_gene: TRBD1
abundance: -
CDR3nt: TGCGCCAGCAGTAGGACAGGAGGAATTCTCGGGCAAGAGACCCAGTACTTC
CDR3aa: CASSRTGGILGQETQYF

len: 17
j_gene: TRBJ2-2
v_gene: TRBV5-1
d_gene: -
abundance: few
CDR3nt: TGCGCCAGCAGCTTGTTACCAGGACACATCCTCACCGGGGAGCTGTTTTTT
CDR3aa: CASSLLPGHILTGELFF

len: 14
j_gene: TRBJ2-6
v_gene: TRBV6-2/TRBV6-3
d_gene: -
abundance: -
CDR3nt: TGTGCCAGCAGTTACGGAGGACCCTCGGTCGTCCTGACTTTC
CDR3aa: CASSYGGPSVVLTF

len: 17
j_gene: TRBJ2-1
v_gene: TRBV20-1
d_gene: -
abundance: -
CDR3nt: TGCAGTGCTCGTCACCTGCGGCTAAGCGGTATTAGAAATGAGCAGTTCTTC
CDR3aa: CSARHLRLSGIRNEQFF

len: 12
j_gene: TRBJ1-2
v_gene: TRBV29-1
d_gene: -
abundance: few
CDR3nt: TGCAGCGTTGTCGGGGGGAGCGATGGCTACACCTTC
CDR3aa: CSVVGGSDGYTF

len: 14
j_gene: TRBJ2-3
v_gene: TRBV12-3/TRBV12-4
d_gene: -
abundance: -
CDR3nt: TGTGCCACTCGCGGTAGCCTGAGCACAGATACGCAGTATTTT
CDR3aa: CATRGSLSTDTQYF

len: 19
j_gene: TRBJ1-6
v_gene: TRBV2
d_gene: TRBD1
abundance: few
CDR3nt: TGTGCCAGCAGTCACCTAGACAGGGGGTCGAGCTCCTATAATTCACCCCTCCACTTT
CDR3aa: CASSHLDRGSSSYNSPLHF

len: 14
j_gene: TRBJ1-2
v_gene: TRBV12-3/TRBV12-4
d_gene: -
abundance: many
CDR3nt: TGTGCCAGCACCGCAAGCGTGAGCCACTATGGCTACACCTTC
CDR3aa: CASTASVSHYGYTF

len: 14
j_gene: TRBJ2-3
v_gene: TRBV29-1
d_gene: TRBD1
abundance: few
CDR3nt: TGCAGCGTCGCGAGGGGACAGGCCACAGATACGCAGTATTTT
CDR3aa: CSVARGQATDTQYF

len: 14
j_gene: TRBJ2-7
v_gene: TRBV5-1
d_gene: TRBD2
abundance: -
CDR3nt: TGCGCCAGCAGCTTGTTGTCGGGGGGCTACGAGCAGTACTTC
CDR3aa: CASSLLSGGYEQYF

len: 15
j_gene: TRBJ1-3
v_gene: TRBV3-1
d_gene: -
abundance: few
CDR3nt: TGTGCCAGCAGCCAAGATATAACCTCTGGAAACACCATATATTTT
CDR3aa: CASSQDITSGNTIYF

len: 16
j_gene: TRBJ2-1
v_gene: TRBV15
d_gene: TRBD2
abundance: once
CDR3nt: TGTGCCACCAGCAGCACAAGCGGGGGCCTTAACAATGAGCAGTTCTTC
CDR3aa: CATSSTSGGLNNEQFF

len: 14
j_gene: TRBJ2-7
v_gene: TRBV20-1
d_gene: -
abundance: -
CDR3nt: TGCAGTGCCCCCGTAAACGCTGGTGCCTACGAGCAGTACTTC
CDR3aa: CSAPVNAGAYEQYF

len: 15
j_gene: TRBJ2-1
v_gene: TRBV7-3
d_gene: -
abundance: -
CDR3nt: TGTGCCAGCGCCTATGACTCGGGTCAACTCGCTGAGCAGTTCTTC
CDR3aa: CASAYDSGQLAEQFF

len: 15
j_gene: TRBJ2-1
v_gene: TRBV3-1
d_gene: TRBD1
abundance: few
CDR3nt: TGTGCCAGCAGTAGACGACTGGACAGGCCCTACGAGCAGTTCTTC
CDR3aa: CASSRRLDRPYEQFF

len: 15
j_gene: TRBJ2-1
v_gene: TRBV7-3
d_gene: TRBD2
abundance: -
CDR3nt: TGTGCCAGCAGCTTAATGGGCGGGGGTAACAATGAGCAGTTCTTC
CDR3aa: CASSLMGGGNNEQFF

len: 12
j_gene: TRBJ1-6
v_gene: TRBV5-1
d_gene: -
abundance: few
CDR3nt: TGCGCCAGCAGCGGGAGGGAATCACCCCTCCACTTT
CDR3aa: CASSGRESPLHF

len: 14
j_gene: TRBJ2-1
v_gene: TRBV2
d_gene: -
abundance: -
CDR3nt: TGTGCCAGCAGTGAGGAGCAGGTTTACAATGAGCAGTTCTTC
CDR3aa: CASSEEQVYNEQFF

len: 13
j_gene: TRBJ1-2
v_gene: TRBV28
d_gene: -
abundance: few
CDR3nt: TGTGCCAGCAGTTTAAAACAACGCTATGGCTACACCTTC
CDR3aa: CASSLKQRYGYTF